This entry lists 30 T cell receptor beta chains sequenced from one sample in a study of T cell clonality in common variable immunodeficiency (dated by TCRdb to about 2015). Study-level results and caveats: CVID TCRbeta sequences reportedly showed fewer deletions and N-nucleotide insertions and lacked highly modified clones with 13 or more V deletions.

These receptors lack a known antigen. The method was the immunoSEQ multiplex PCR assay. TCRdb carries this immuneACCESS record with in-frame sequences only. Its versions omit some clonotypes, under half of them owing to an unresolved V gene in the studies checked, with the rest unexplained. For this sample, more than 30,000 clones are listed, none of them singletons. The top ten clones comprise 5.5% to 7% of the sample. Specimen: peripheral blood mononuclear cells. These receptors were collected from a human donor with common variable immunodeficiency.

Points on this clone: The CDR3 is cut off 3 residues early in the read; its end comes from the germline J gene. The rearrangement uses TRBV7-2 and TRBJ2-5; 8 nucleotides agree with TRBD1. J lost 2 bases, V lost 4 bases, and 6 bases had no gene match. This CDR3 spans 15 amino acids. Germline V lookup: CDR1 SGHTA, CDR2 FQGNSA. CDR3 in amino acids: CASSSGQARQETQYF. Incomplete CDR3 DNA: TGTGCCAGCAGCTCGGGACAGGCGCGACAAGAGACC.

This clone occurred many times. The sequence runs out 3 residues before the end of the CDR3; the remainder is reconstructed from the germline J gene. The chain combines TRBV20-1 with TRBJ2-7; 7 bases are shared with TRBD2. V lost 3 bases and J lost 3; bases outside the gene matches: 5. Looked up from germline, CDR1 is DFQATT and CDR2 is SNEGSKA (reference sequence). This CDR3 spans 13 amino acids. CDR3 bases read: TGCAGTGCTAGGGGGAGGGGAGGCTACGAG. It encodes CSARGRGGYE. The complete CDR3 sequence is CSARGRGGYEQYF.

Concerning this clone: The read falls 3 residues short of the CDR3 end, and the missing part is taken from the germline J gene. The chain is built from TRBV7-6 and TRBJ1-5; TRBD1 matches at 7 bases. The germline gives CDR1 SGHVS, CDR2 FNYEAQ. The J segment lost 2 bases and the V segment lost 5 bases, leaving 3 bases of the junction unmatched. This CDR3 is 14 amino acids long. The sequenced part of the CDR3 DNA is TGTGCCAGCAGCGGGCAGGGGGGCAATCAGCCC. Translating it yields CASSGQGGNQP. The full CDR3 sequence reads CASSGQGGNQPQHF.

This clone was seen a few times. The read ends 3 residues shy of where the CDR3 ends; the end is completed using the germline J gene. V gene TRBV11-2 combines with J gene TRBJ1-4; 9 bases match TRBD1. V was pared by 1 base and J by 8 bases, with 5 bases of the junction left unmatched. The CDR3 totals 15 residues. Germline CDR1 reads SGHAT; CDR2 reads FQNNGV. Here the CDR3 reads CASSLGDRDAEKLFF. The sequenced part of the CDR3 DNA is TGTGCCAGCAGCTTAGGGGACAGGGATGCGGAAAAA. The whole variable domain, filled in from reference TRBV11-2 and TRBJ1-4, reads EAGVAQSPRYKIIEKRQSVAFWCNPISGHATLYWYQQILGQGPKLLIQFQNNGVVDDSQLPKDRFSAERLKGVDSTLKIQPAKLEDSAVYLCASSLGDRDAEKLFFGSGTQLSVL.

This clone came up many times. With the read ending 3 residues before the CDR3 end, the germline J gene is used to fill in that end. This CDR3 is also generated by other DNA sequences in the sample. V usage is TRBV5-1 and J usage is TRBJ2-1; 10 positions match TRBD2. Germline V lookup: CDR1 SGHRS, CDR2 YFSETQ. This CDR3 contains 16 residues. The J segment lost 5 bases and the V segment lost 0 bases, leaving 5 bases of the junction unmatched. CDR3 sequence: CASSLARLAGDNEQFF. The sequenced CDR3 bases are TGCGCCAGCAGCTTGGCTCGCCTAGCGGGAGACAATGAG.

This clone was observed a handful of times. The covered CDR3 bases are TGTGCCAGCAGCTCCAGCGGGATGGATGAG. Translated: CASSSSGMDE. The CDR3 in its entirety is CASSSSGMDEQFF. The chain links TRBV7-2 to TRBJ2-1, with 7 bases that match TRBD2. The CDR3 end lies 3 residues beyond the end of the read and is filled in from the germline J gene. The CDR3 spans 13 residues. The V gene's germline CDR1 is SGHTA and CDR2 FQGNSA. Losses at the gene ends were 4 bases for V and 8 bases for J; bases not matched to a gene: 5.

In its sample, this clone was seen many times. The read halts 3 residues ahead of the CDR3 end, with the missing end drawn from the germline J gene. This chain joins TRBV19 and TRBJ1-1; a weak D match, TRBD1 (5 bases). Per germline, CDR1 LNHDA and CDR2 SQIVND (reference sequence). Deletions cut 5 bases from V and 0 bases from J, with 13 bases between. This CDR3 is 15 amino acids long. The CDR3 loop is CASSDSPYLNTEAFF. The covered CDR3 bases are TGTGCCAGTAGTGACAGTCCCTATTTGAACACTGAA.

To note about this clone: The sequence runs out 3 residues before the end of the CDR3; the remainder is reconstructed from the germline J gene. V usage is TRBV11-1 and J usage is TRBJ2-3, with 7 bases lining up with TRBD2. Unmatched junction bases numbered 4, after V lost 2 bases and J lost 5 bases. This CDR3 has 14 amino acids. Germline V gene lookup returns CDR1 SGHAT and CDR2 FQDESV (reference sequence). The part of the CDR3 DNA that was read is TGTGCCAGCAGCTTACGACCGGGGGGAGATACG. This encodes CASSLRPGGDT. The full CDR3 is CASSLRPGGDTQYF. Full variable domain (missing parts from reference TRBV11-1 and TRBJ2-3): EAEVAQSPRYKITEKSQAVAFWCDPISGHATLYWYRQILGQGPELLVQFQDESVVDDSQLPKDRFSAERLKGVDSTLKIQPAELGDSAMYLCASSLRPGGDTQYFGPGTRLTVL.

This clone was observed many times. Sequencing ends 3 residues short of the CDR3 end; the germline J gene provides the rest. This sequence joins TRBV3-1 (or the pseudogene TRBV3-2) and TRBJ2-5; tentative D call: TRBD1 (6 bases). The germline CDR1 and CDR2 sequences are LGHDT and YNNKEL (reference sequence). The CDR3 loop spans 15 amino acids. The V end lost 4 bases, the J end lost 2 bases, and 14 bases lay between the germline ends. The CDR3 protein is CASSPQTTGQETQYF. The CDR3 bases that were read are TGTGCCAGCAGCCCCCAGACCACAGGGCAAGAGACC.

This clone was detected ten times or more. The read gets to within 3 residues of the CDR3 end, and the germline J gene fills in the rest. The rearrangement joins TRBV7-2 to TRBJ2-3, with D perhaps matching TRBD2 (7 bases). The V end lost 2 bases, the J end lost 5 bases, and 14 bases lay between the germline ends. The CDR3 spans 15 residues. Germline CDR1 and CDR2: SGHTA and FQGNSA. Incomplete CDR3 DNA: TGTGCCAGCAGCTTAAGGGGGGGTACGGGAGATACG. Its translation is CASSLRGGTGDT. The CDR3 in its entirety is CASSLRGGTGDTQYF.

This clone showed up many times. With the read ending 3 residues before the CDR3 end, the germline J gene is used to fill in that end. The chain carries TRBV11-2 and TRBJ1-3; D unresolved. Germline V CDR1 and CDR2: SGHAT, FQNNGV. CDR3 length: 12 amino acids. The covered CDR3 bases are TGTGCCAGCAGTCTCACCCTAGCGGGG. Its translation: CASSLTLAG. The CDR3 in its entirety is CASSLTLAGIYF.

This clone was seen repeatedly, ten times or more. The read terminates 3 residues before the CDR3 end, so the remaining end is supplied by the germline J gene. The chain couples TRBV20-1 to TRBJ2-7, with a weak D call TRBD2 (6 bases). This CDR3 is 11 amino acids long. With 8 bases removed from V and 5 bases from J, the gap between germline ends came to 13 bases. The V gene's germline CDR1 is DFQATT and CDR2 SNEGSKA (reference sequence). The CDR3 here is CSPTEGHEQYF. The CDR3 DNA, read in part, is TGCAGTCCCACGGAGGGTCACGAG.

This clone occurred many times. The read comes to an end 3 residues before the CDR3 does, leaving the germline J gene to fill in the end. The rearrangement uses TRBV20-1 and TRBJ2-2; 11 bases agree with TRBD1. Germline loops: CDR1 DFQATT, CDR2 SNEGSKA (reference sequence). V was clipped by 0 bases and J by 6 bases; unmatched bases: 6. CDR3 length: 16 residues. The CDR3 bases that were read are TGCAGTGCTAGAGATGAGGGACAGGGGGTCGCCGGGGAG. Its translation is CSARDEGQGVAGE. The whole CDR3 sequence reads CSARDEGQGVAGELFF.

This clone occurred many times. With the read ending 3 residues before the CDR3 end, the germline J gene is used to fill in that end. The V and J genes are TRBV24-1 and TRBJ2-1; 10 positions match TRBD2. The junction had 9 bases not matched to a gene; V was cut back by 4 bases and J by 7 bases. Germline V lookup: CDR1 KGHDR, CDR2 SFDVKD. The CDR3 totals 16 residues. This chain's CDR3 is CATSDNPAGGWNEQFF. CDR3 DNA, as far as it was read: TGTGCCACCAGTGACAACCCAGCGGGAGGGTGGAATGAG.

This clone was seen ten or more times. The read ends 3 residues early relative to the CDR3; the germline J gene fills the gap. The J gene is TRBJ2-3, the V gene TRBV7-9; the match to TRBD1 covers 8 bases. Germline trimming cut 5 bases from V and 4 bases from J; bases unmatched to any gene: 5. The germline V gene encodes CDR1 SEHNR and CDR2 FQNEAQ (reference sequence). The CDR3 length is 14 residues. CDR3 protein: CASSPGQGPDTQYF. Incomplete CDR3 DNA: TGTGCCAGCAGCCCCGGACAGGGACCAGATACG.

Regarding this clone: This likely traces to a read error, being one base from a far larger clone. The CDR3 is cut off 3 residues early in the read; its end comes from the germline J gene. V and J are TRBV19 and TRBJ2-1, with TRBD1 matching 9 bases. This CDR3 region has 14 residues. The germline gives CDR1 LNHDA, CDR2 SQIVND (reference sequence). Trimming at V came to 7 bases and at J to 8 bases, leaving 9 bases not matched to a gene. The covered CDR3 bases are TGTGCCAGTACCCGGACAGGGGAGGGGGATGAG. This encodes CASTRTGEGDE. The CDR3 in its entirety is CASTRTGEGDEQFF.

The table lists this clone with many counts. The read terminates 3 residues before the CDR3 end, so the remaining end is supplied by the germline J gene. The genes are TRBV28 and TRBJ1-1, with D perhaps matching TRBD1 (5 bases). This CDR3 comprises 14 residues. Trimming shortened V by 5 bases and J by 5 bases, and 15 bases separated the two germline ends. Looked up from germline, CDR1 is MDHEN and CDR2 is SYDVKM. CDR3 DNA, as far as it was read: TGTGCCAGCAGTCCTTCGGGTGGGGGGACTGAA. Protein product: CASSPSGGGTE. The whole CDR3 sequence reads CASSPSGGGTEAFF. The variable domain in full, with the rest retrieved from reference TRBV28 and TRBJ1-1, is DVKVTQSSRYLVKRTGEKVFLECVQDMDHENMFWYRQDPGLGLRLIYFSYDVKMKEKGDIPEGYSVSREKKERFSLILESASTNQTSMYLCASSPSGGGTEAFFGQGTRLTVV.

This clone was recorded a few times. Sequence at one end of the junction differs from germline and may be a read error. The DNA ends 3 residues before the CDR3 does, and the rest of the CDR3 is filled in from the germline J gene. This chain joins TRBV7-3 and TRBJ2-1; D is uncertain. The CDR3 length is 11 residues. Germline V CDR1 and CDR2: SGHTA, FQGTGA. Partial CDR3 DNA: TGTTCCAGCAGCTTCGGCAATGAG. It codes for CSSSFGNE. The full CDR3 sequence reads CSSSFGNEQFF.

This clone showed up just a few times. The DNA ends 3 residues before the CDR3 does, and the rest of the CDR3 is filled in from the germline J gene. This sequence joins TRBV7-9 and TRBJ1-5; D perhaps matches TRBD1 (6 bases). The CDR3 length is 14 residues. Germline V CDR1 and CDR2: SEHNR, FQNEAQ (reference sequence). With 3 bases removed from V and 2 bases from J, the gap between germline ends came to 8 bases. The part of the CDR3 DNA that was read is TGTGCCAGCAGCTTGGGGGCGGGCAATCAGCCC. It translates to CASSLGAGNQP. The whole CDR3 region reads CASSLGAGNQPQHF.

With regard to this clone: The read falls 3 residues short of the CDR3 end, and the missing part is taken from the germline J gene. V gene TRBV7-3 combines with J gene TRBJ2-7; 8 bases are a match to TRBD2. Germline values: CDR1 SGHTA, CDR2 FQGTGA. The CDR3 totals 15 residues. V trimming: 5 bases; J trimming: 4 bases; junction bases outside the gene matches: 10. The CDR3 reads CASSPTSGGRYEQYF. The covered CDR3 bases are TGTGCCAGCAGCCCTACGAGCGGGGGACGATACGAG.

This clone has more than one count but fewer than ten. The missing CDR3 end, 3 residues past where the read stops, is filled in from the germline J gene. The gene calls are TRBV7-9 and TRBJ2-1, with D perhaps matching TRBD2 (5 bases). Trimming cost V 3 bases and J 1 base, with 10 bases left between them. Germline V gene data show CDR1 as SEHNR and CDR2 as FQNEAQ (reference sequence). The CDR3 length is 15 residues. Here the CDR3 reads CASSLEAVSYNEQFF. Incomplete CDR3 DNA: TGTGCCAGCAGCTTGGAAGCGGTATCCTACAATGAG.

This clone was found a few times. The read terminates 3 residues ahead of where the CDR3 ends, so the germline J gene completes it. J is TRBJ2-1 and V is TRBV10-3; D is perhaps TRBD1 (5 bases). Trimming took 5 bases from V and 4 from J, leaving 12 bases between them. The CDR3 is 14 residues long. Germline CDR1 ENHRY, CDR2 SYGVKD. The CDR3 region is CAISPDTPYNEQFF. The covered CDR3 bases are TGTGCCATCAGTCCGGACACGCCTTACAATGAG.

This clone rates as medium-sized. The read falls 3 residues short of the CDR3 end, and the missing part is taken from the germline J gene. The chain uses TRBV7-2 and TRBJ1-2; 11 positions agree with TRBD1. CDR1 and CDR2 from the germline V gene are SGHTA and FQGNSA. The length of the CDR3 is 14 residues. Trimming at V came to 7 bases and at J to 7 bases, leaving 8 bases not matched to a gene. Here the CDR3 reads CASTVDRGLSGYTF. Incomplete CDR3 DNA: TGTGCCAGCACCGTGGACAGGGGGCTGAGTGGC.

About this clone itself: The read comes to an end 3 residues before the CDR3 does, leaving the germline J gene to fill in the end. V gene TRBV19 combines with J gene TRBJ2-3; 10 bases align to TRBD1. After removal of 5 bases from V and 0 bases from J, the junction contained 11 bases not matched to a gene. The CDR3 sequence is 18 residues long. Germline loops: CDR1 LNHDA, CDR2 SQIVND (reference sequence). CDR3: CASSLGTGATLSTDTQYF. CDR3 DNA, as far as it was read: TGTGCCAGTAGTCTTGGGACAGGGGCCACCCTTAGCACAGATACG.

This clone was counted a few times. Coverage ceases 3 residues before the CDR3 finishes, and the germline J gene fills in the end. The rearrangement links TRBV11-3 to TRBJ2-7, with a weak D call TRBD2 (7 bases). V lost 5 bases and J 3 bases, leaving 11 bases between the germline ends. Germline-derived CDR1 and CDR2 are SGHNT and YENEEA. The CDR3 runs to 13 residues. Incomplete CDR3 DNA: TGTGCCAGCAGCAAAAGGGGGGGCTACGAG. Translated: CASSKRGGYE. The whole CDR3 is CASSKRGGYEQYF.

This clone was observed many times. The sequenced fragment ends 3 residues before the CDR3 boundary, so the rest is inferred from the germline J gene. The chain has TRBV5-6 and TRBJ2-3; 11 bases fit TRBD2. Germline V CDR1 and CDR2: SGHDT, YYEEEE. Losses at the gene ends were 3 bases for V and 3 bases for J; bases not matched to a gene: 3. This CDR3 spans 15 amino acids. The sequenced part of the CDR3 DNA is TGTGCCAGCAGCTCCCGGACTAGCGGGACAGATACG. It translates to CASSSRTSGTDT. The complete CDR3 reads CASSSRTSGTDTQYF.

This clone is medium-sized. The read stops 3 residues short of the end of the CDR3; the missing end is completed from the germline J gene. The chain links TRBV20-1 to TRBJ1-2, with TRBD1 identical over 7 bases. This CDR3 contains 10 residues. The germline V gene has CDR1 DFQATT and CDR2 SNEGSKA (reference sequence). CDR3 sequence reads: CSAFTGDYTF. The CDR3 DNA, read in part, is TGCAGTGCCTTCACAGGGGAC.

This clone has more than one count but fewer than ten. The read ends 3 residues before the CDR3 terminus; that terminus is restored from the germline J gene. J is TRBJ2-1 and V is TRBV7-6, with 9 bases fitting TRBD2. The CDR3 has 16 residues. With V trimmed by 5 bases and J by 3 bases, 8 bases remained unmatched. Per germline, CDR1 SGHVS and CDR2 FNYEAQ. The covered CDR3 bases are TGTGCCAGCAGCGGGGGACTAGCAGTAAACTACAATGAG. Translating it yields CASSGGLAVNYNE. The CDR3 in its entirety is CASSGGLAVNYNEQFF.

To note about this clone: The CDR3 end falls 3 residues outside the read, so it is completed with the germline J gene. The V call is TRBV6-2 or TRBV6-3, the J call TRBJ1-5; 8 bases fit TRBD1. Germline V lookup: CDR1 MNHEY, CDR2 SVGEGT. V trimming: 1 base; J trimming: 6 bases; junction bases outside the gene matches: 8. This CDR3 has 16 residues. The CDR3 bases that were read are TGTGCCAGCAGTTACTATAAGTCAGGGGGCGGTCAGCCC. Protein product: CASSYYKSGGGQP. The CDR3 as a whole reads CASSYYKSGGGQPQHF.

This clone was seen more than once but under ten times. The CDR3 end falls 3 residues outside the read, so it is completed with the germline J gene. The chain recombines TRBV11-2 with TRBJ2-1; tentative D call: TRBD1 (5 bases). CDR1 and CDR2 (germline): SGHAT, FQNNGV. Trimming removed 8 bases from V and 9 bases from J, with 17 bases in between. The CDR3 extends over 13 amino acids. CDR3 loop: CASCGDPRGEQFF. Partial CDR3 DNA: TGTGCCAGCTGTGGCGACCCAAGGGGTGAG.